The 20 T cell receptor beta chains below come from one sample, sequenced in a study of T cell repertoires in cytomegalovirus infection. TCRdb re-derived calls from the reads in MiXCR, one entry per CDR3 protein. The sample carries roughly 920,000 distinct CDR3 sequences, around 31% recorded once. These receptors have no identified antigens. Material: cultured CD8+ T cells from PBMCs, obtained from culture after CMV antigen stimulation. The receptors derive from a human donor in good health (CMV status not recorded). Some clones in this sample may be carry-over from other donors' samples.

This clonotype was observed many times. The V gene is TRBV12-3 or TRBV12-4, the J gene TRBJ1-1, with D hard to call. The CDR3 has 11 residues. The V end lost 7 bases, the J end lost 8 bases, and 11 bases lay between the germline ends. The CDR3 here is CASMKGSEAFF. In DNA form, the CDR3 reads TGTGCCAGCATGAAGGGTTCCGAAGCTTTCTTT.

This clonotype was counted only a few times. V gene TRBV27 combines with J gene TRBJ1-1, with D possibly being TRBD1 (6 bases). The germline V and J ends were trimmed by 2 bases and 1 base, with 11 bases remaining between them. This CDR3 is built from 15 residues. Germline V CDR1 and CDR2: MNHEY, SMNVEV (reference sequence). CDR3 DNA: TGTGCCAGCAGTTTAATAGGGACACCGAACACTGAAGCTTTCTTT. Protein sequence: CASSLIGTPNTEAFF.

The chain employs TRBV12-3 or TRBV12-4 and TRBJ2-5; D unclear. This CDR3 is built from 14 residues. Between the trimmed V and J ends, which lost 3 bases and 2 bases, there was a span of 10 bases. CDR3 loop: CASSFVELQETQYF. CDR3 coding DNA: TGTGCCAGCAGTTTTGTAGAGCTTCAAGAGACCCAGTACTTC.

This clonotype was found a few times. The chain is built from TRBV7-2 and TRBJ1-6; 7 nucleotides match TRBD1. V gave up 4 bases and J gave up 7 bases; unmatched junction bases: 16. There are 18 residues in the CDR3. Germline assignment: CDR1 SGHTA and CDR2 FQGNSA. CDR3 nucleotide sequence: TGTGCCAGCAGCTCCCTCGAGGGGGCGACATCTTTGAATTCACCCCTCCACTTT. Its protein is CASSSLEGATSLNSPLHF. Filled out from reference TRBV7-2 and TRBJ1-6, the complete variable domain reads GAGVSQSPSNKVTEKGKDVELRCDPISGHTALYWYRQSLGQGLEFLIYFQGNSAPDKSGLPSDRFSAERTGGSVSTLTIQRTQQEDSAVYLCASSSLEGATSLNSPLHFGNGTRLTVT.

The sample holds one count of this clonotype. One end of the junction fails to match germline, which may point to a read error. The CDR3 spells CASSYSKYSDQPQHF. The DNA for the CDR3 is TGTGCCAGCAGTTACTCGAAATATAGCGATCAGCCCCAGCATTTT. The V and J genes are TRBV6-6 and TRBJ1-5; D is unclear. The CDR3 has 15 residues. Germline CDR1 MNHNY, CDR2 SVGAGI (reference sequence).

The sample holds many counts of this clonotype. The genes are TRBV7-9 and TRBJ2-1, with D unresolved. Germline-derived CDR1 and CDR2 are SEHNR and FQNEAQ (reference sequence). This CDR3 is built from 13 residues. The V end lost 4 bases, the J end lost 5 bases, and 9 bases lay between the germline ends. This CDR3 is CASSSFNHNEQFF. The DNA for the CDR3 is TGTGCCAGCAGCTCTTTTAATCACAATGAGCAGTTCTTC.

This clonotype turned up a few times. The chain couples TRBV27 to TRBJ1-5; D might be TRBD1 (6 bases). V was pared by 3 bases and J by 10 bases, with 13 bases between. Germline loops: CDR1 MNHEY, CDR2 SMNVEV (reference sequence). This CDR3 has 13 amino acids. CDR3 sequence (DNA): TGTGCCAGCAGTTTGTCCAGGGGATCCCCCCAGCATTTT. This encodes CASSLSRGSPQHF.

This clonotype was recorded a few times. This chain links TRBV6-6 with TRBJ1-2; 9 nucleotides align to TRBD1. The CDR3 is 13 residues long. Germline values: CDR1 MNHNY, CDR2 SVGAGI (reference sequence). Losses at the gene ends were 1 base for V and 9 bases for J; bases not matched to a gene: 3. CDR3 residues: CASSYLGQGSYTF. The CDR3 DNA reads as TGTGCCAGCAGTTACTTGGGACAGGGTAGCTACACCTTC.

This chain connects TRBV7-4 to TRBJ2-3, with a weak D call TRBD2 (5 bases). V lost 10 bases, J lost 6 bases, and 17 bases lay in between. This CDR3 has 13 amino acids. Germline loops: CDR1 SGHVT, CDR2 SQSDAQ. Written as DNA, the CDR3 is TGTGCCACCCCGGGGTCGGGCGTGGATACGCAGTATTTT. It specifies CATPGSGVDTQYF. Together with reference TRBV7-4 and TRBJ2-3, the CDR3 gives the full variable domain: GAGVSQSPRYKVAKRGRDVALRCDSISGHVTLYWYRQTLGQGSEVLTYSQSDAQRDKSGRPSGRFSAERPERSVSTLKIQRTEQGDSAVYLCATPGSGVDTQYFGPGTRLTVL.

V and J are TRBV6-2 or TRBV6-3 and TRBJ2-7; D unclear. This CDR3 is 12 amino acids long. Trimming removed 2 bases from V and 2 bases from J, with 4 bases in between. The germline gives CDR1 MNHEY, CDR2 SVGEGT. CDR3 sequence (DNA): TGTGCCAGCAGTTACACCCCCTACGAGCAGTACTTC. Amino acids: CASSYTPYEQYF.

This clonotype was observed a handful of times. As DNA, the CDR3 is TGCGCCAGCAGCCATCTTACAGGGACCCAAGAGACCCAGTACTTC. It is translated as CASSHLTGTQETQYF. This rearrangement joins TRBV4-1 to TRBJ2-5; possible D gene TRBD1, 6 bases. Germline values: CDR1 MGHRA, CDR2 YSYEKL. Trimming shortened V by 3 bases and J by 1 base, and 12 bases separated the two germline ends. This CDR3 is built from 15 residues.

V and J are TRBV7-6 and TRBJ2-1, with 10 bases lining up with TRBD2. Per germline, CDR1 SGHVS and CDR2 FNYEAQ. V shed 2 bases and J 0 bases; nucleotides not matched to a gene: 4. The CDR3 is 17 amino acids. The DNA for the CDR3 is TGTGCCAGCAGCTTAAGAACTAGCGGGGTCTCCTACAATGAGCAGTTCTTC. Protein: CASSLRTSGVSYNEQFF.

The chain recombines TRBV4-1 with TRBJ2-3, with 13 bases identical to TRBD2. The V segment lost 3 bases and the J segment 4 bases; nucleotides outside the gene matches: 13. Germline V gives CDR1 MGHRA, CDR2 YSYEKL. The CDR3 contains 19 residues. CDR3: CASSHPPGTSGAGADTQYF. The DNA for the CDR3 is TGCGCCAGCAGCCACCCCCCGGGGACTAGCGGGGCAGGGGCAGATACGCAGTATTTT.

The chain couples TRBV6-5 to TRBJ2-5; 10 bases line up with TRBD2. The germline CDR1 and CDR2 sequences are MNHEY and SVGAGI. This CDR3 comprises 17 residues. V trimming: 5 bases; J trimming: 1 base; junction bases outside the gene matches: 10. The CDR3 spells CASSLRGSGGFQETQYF. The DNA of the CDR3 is TGTGCCAGCAGTCTTCGGGGTAGCGGGGGGTTCCAAGAGACCCAGTACTTC.

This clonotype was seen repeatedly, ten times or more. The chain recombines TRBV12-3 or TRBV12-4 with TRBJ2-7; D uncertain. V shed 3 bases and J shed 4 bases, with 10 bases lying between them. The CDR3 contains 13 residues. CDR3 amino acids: CASSLGIGYEQYF. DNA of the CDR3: TGTGCCAGCAGTTTGGGCATCGGGTACGAGCAGTACTTC.

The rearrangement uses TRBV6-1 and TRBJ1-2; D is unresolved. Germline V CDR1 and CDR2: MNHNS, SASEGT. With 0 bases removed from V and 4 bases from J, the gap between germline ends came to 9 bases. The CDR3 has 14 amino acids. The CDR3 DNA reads TGTGCCAGCAGTGAAGCCCAGCGAACCTATGGCTACACCTTC. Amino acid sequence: CASSEAQRTYGYTF.

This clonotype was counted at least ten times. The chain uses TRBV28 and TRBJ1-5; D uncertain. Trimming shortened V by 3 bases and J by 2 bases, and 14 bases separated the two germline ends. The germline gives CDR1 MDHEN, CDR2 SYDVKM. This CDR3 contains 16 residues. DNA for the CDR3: TGTGCCAGCAGTTTTCGGGGAGGTCGGCGCAATCAGCCCCAGCATTTT. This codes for CASSFRGGRRNQPQHF.

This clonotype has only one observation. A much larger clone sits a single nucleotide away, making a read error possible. CDR3 region: CVSTNPGTVGYTF. The CDR3 coding sequence is TGTGTCAGCACCAACCCAGGGACGGTGGGCTACACCTTC. The chain recombines TRBV7-8 with TRBJ1-2; a weak D match, TRBD1 (5 bases). The CDR3 consists of 13 residues. The V gene's germline CDR1 is SGHVS and CDR2 FQNEAQ.

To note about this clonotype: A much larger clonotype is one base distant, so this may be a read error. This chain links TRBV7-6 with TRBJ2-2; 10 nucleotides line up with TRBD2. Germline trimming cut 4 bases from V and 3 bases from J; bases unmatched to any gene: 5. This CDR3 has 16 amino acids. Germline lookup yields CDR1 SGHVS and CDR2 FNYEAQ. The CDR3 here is CASSSAGGADTGELFF. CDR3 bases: TGTGCCAGCAGCTCAGCGGGAGGGGCGGACACCGGGGAGCTGTTTTTT.

The CDR3 reads CATSRQWGTAAYEQYV. The CDR3 bases are TGTGCCACCAGCAGACAATGGGGGACAGCAGCCTACGAGCAGTACGTC. The chain recombines TRBV15 with TRBJ2-7; 7 bases are a match to TRBD1. The junction had 9 bases not matched to a gene; V was cut back by 2 bases and J by 2 bases. Germline V gene lookup returns CDR1 LNHNV and CDR2 YYDKDF (reference sequence). The CDR3 is 16 amino acids.